The source of this T cell receptor beta chain is a study of early T cells in non-severe SARS-CoV-2 infection. Overall study: Sequencing of bulk RNA from unsorted whole blood was done, without chain pairing.

V was trimmed by 7 bases and J by 10 bases, leaving 16 bases between them. The CDR3 extends over 12 amino acids. Germline V gives CDR1 SQVTM, CDR2 ANQGSEA. Findings and caveats of the study: Anti-spike CD8 responses were favored in VDJdb matching, and private and CD4 specificities were missed.

With regard to this clonotype: Its antigen is currently unknown. A much larger clone is a single base away; this may be a read error.

Attachment of unique molecular identifiers was made to individual cDNA molecules. Each CDR3 protein gets one entry after TCRdb re-called the 5' RACE reads with MiXCR. The sample records 65,000 to 75,000 distinct CDR3 sequences, 11% being singletons. Sequenced: whole blood. The receptor was derived from an adult who was a healthcare worker with PCR-confirmed SARS-CoV-2 infection or an uninfected control (not recorded which). V is TRBV29-1 and J is TRBJ1-4; possibly TRBD1 for D (6 bases). The DNA of the CDR3 is TGCAGCGGTACGGGGGCTCTCGGAAAACTGTTTTTT. Protein: CSGTGALGKLFF.